This T cell receptor beta chain was sequenced during a study of early T cells in non-severe SARS-CoV-2 infection. Turning to the study itself: Bulk RNA from unsorted whole blood was sequenced; chains were unpaired.

Whole-study results and caveats: VDJdb matches were skewed toward anti-spike CD8 T cell responses.

Tagging with unique molecular identifiers was applied to individual cDNA molecules. TCRdb ran MiXCR on the 5' RACE reads and lists one entry per CDR3 protein. The sample lists some 41,000 distinct CDR3 sequences, 5% to 6.5% seen once, with more than 25% in the top ten. Only a few counts were recorded for this clonotype. Its antigen remains unidentified. The origin of this receptor is an adult who was a healthcare worker with PCR-confirmed SARS-CoV-2 infection or an uninfected control (not recorded which). The specimen sequenced was whole blood.

The CDR3 coding sequence is TGTGCCAGCAGTTTTCTCCAGGGAGAAGCTTTCTTT. It translates to CASSFLQGEAFF. The chain employs TRBV12-3 or TRBV12-4 and TRBJ1-1; possibly TRBD1 for D (5 bases). This CDR3 contains 12 residues. The ends were cut back, 3 bases at V and 8 bases at J, with 10 bases in the middle.